These T cell receptor beta chains were read from a single sample in a study of T cell responses to AZD1222 COVID-19 vaccine. Using immunoSEQ multiplex PCR, the repertoire was profiled, and TCRdb retains in-frame clones only, with some absent. The sample includes approximately 150,000 clones, 90% to 95% of them seen just once. The input for sequencing was peripheral blood, taken on day 0 of AZD1222 vaccination. Every receptor here comes from an adult in good health. Both conserved end residues are part of each CDR3. Fields, in order: V gene, J gene, clone size, CDR3 protein. Clone size is shown for a subset of rows, as once, few, many or a class of expanded clone.

v_call: TRBV20-1; j_call: TRBJ1-2; clone_size: once; cdr3_aa: CSARRAHGYTF
v_call: TRBV10-2; j_call: TRBJ1-4; clone_size: .; cdr3_aa: CASSAPGQTNEKLFF
v_call: TRBV7-9; j_call: TRBJ1-1; clone_size: .; cdr3_aa: CASSPGGFSENTEAFF
v_call: TRBV4-1; j_call: TRBJ2-3; clone_size: once; cdr3_aa: CASSLTFTDTQYF
v_call: TRBV24-1; j_call: TRBJ2-7; clone_size: .; cdr3_aa: CATSDLRTGGHESYEQYF
v_call: TRBV30; j_call: TRBJ1-4; clone_size: .; cdr3_aa: CAWSRLDGPNEKLFF
v_call: TRBV29-1; j_call: TRBJ2-1; clone_size: .; cdr3_aa: CSAGGTYNEQFF
v_call: TRBV5-1; j_call: TRBJ2-3; clone_size: .; cdr3_aa: CASGEPSTDTQYF
v_call: TRBV28; j_call: TRBJ1-2; clone_size: .; cdr3_aa: CASSYGSPGLGYTF
v_call: TRBV12-3/TRBV12-4; j_call: TRBJ1-2; clone_size: .; cdr3_aa: CASSLGLPYGYTF
v_call: TRBV20-1; j_call: TRBJ1-3; clone_size: .; cdr3_aa: CSASRMDTIYF
v_call: TRBV11-3; j_call: TRBJ1-1; clone_size: once; cdr3_aa: CASSPGTANTEAFF
v_call: TRBV9; j_call: TRBJ2-5; clone_size: .; cdr3_aa: CASSVARRGETQYF
v_call: TRBV7-9; j_call: TRBJ2-1; clone_size: .; cdr3_aa: CASSQDSFNEQFF
v_call: TRBV7-9; j_call: TRBJ2-1; clone_size: .; cdr3_aa: CASSLWGRVDEQFF
v_call: TRBV5-4; j_call: TRBJ2-7; clone_size: few; cdr3_aa: CASSTRQGLQYEQYF
v_call: TRBV3-1/TRBV3-2; j_call: TRBJ2-3; clone_size: once; cdr3_aa: CASSPSGSGATDTQYF
v_call: TRBV19; j_call: TRBJ1-2; clone_size: .; cdr3_aa: CASSIVAGGEYGYTF
v_call: TRBV7-9; j_call: TRBJ1-2; clone_size: once; cdr3_aa: CASTDALRMREGGYTF
v_call: TRBV19; j_call: TRBJ1-5; clone_size: .; cdr3_aa: CASSIVPFGNQPQHF
v_call: TRBV27; j_call: TRBJ2-5; clone_size: once; cdr3_aa: CASKTGLAGGRETQYF
v_call: TRBV19; j_call: TRBJ1-2; clone_size: .; cdr3_aa: CASGGWDYGYTF
v_call: TRBV9; j_call: TRBJ1-1; clone_size: .; cdr3_aa: CASSVSGGNTEAFF
v_call: TRBV4-1; j_call: TRBJ2-7; clone_size: .; cdr3_aa: CASSQITGGTYEQYF
v_call: TRBV28; j_call: TRBJ2-7; clone_size: once; cdr3_aa: CASLPQKVAGYYEQYF
v_call: TRBV5-1; j_call: TRBJ1-4; clone_size: .; cdr3_aa: CASESGQGNEKLFF
v_call: TRBV5-1; j_call: TRBJ1-1; clone_size: .; cdr3_aa: CASSLSTGLMNTEAFF
v_call: TRBV6-6; j_call: TRBJ2-7; clone_size: .; cdr3_aa: CASSYSGDSYEQYF
v_call: TRBV5-1; j_call: TRBJ1-6; clone_size: .; cdr3_aa: CASSLVSEASPLHF
v_call: TRBV6-5; j_call: TRBJ2-1; clone_size: .; cdr3_aa: CASRLQGGIIDEQFF
v_call: TRBV18; j_call: TRBJ1-1; clone_size: .; cdr3_aa: CASSQRDRVTEAFF
v_call: TRBV9; j_call: TRBJ2-1; clone_size: .; cdr3_aa: CASRRGGSSYNEQFF
v_call: TRBV7-9; j_call: TRBJ2-1; clone_size: .; cdr3_aa: CASSWRAGATYNEQFF
v_call: TRBV2; j_call: TRBJ1-3; clone_size: .; cdr3_aa: CASKAVETGNTIYF
v_call: TRBV6-1; j_call: TRBJ2-4; clone_size: once; cdr3_aa: CASSEKTVAKNIQYF
v_call: TRBV5-1; j_call: TRBJ2-7; clone_size: .; cdr3_aa: CASSLALSYEQYF
v_call: TRBV9; j_call: TRBJ2-5; clone_size: .; cdr3_aa: CASSVRASGGHAQEAQYF
v_call: TRBV20-1; j_call: TRBJ2-7; clone_size: .; cdr3_aa: CSASPGNSNEQYF
v_call: TRBV7-3; j_call: TRBJ1-6; clone_size: .; cdr3_aa: CASSLGRDHNSPLHF
v_call: TRBV27; j_call: TRBJ2-7; clone_size: .; cdr3_aa: CASSLTVGGVYEQYF
v_call: TRBV5-4; j_call: TRBJ2-2; clone_size: .; cdr3_aa: CASSLGGHTGELFF
v_call: TRBV28; j_call: TRBJ2-7; clone_size: .; cdr3_aa: CASSYVRDIDEQYF
v_call: TRBV3-1/TRBV3-2; j_call: TRBJ1-1; clone_size: .; cdr3_aa: CASSQIGVAFF
v_call: TRBV6-1; j_call: TRBJ2-2; clone_size: .; cdr3_aa: CASSETGLGATGELFF
v_call: TRBV4-1; j_call: TRBJ2-3; clone_size: .; cdr3_aa: CASSQDSRGARDTQYF
v_call: TRBV5-1; j_call: TRBJ1-2; clone_size: .; cdr3_aa: CASSLGQRNYGYTF
v_call: TRBV5-1; j_call: TRBJ2-7; clone_size: .; cdr3_aa: CASSLTGGASYEQYF
v_call: TRBV5-1; j_call: TRBJ2-7; clone_size: .; cdr3_aa: CASSFLRDLPYEQYF
v_call: TRBV7-8; j_call: TRBJ1-6; clone_size: once; cdr3_aa: CASSSGGGSPLHF